This is a list of T cell receptor beta chains from one sample in a study of EBV T-cell therapy then PD-1 blockade in nasopharyngeal carcinoma. TCRdb keeps only in-frame clones here, not all; method: immunoSEQ multiplex PCR. Here the sample spans under 20,000 clones, 84% being singletons. Their antigens remain unidentified. The specimen comprised CD8+ T cells from blood, sampled between days 30 and 35 from a patient whose treatment included autologous EBV-specific T cells and nivolumab. These receptors originate from a man in his forties with nasopharyngeal carcinoma. The CDR3 runs from the conserved cysteine through the conserved F or W. A D gene is named only where the DNA matches it firmly. Clone size appears in some rows only: once, few, many, or a class for an expanded clone.

TRBJ1-2	TRBV5-6	.	.	TGTGCCAGCAGCTTGAATCGGGGGGCTTACGGCTACACCTTC	CASSLNRGAYGYTF
TRBJ2-7	TRBV6-5	.	.	TGTGCCAGCAGTTACGGGCAGGACTCCTACGAGCAGTACTTC	CASSYGQDSYEQYF
TRBJ2-1	TRBV6-2/TRBV6-3	.	.	TGTGCCAGCAGTTACGGGAACACAGGGCCACTCAATGAGCAGTTCTTC	CASSYGNTGPLNEQFF
TRBJ2-2	TRBV28	.	.	TGTGCCAGCATGTGGCCGCCCCACACCGGGGAGCTGTTTTTT	CASMWPPHTGELFF
TRBJ1-2	TRBV6-4	.	.	TGTGCCAGCAGTGAAACGGGAGGAGACTATGGCTACACCTTC	CASSETGGDYGYTF
TRBJ1-2	TRBV9	.	.	TGTGCCAGCAGCGTAGCGATAGGGACTCCTAAATATGGCTACACCTTC	CASSVAIGTPKYGYTF
TRBJ1-6	TRBV6-5	TRBD1	.	TGTGCCAGCAGTCGCACTGGACAGGGGTATTCACCCCTCCACTTT	CASSRTGQGYSPLHF
TRBJ2-1	TRBV27	.	.	TGTGCCAGCAGTTTATGGGTTTCAGTTTTGGGGGTGGATGAGCAGTTCTTC	CASSLWVSVLGVDEQFF
TRBJ1-2	TRBV9	.	.	TGTGCCAGCAGAAGTATTGATGGCTACACCTTC	CASRSIDGYTF
TRBJ1-1	TRBV9	.	once	TGTGCCAGCAGCGTAGCAGATCGAGGAGCTTTCTTT	CASSVADRGAFF
TRBJ2-3	TRBV18	.	.	TGTGCCAGCTCACCCCCCCCCTTTCGGAGGTCCACAGATACGCAGTATTTT	CASSPPPFRRSTDTQYF
TRBJ1-1	TRBV5-6	.	.	TGTGCCAGCAGCTTACCGGGGGTGGACACTGAAGCTTTCTTT	CASSLPGVDTEAFF
TRBJ1-1	TRBV5-6	.	.	TGTGCCAGCAGCTTGGGAGCCAACCTAGAAGCTTTCTTT	CASSLGANLEAFF
TRBJ2-7	TRBV12-3/TRBV12-4	.	.	TGTGCCAGCAGAGACGAGCAGTACTTC	CASRDEQYF
TRBJ2-3	TRBV9	TRBD2	.	TGTGCCAGCAGCACCTCGGGGGGGCGCACAGATACGCAGTATTTT	CASSTSGGRTDTQYF
TRBJ1-2	TRBV12-3/TRBV12-4	.	.	TGTGCCAGCAGTTTAGTAGGGGCCTATGGCTACACCTTC	CASSLVGAYGYTF
TRBJ2-7	TRBV25-1	TRBD1	.	TGTGCCAGCAGTGAGTCCGGGACAGGGGCCTACGAGCAGTACTTC	CASSESGTGAYEQYF
TRBJ1-6	TRBV12-5	.	.	TGTGCTAGTGAATGGTGTAATTCACCCCTCCACTTT	CASEWCNSPLHF
TRBJ1-2	TRBV7-3	TRBD1	.	TGTGCCAGCGGGGGCCCAAGGACAGGGACAGCTTTGGATGGCTACACCTTC	CASGGPRTGTALDGYTF
TRBJ1-2	TRBV28	TRBD1	.	TGTGCCAGCACCATACAGGGGAACTATGGCTACACCTTC	CASTIQGNYGYTF
TRBJ2-7	TRBV7-2	TRBD1	.	TGTGCCAGCAGCAACGCCCTGGGACAGGGACGCGAGCAGTACTTC	CASSNALGQGREQYF
TRBJ2-5	TRBV18	.	.	TGTGCCAGCTCACATCCCTGGGGGGAAGGCCAAGAGACCCAGTACTTC	CASSHPWGEGQETQYF
TRBJ1-2	TRBV27	.	.	TGTGCCAGCTCAAACGGACGGATCTATGGCTACACCTTC	CASSNGRIYGYTF
TRBJ2-1	TRBV6-5	TRBD2	few	TGTGCCAGCAGTTACTCACTCGGGGGGTACAATGAGCAGTTCTTC	CASSYSLGGYNEQFF
TRBJ2-7	TRBV5-4	.	once	TGTGCCAGCAGCTTTGCAGAGTACGAGCAGTACTTC	CASSFAEYEQYF
TRBJ1-4	TRBV9	TRBD1	.	TGTGCCAGCAGCCCTCCGGGACAGGGGGTGAGGGAAAAACTGTTTTTT	CASSPPGQGVREKLFF
TRBJ2-7	TRBV12-2	.	.	TGTGCAAGTCGCTTACAAGGGGCCTACGAGCAGTACTTC	CASRLQGAYEQYF
TRBJ2-7	TRBV6-2/TRBV6-3	.	.	TGTGCCAGCAGTTACTCGGTCGAGCAGTACTTC	CASSYSVEQYF
TRBJ1-2	TRBV19	TRBD1	.	TGTGCCAGTAACCGGTGGTTACTCGGGACAGGCTATGGCTACACCTTC	CASNRWLLGTGYGYTF
TRBJ1-2	TRBV12-1	.	.	TGTGCCAGCAGCTTGGACCGCAACTATGGCTACACCTTC	CASSLDRNYGYTF
TRBJ2-5	TRBV2	TRBD2	.	TGTGCCAGCCAGGGACTAGCGGGGGTCCAAGAGACCCAGTACTTC	CASQGLAGVQETQYF
TRBJ1-1	TRBV2	.	medium-sized	TGTGCCAGCAGTGAAATATTTGGGGCCATGAACACTGAAGCTTTCTTT	CASSEIFGAMNTEAFF
TRBJ2-2	TRBV4-3	TRBD1	.	TGCGCCAGCAGTCAGGGGGCTGTCCAGAAACTAACCGGGGAGCTGTTTTTT	CASSQGAVQKLTGELFF
TRBJ2-3	TRBV27	.	.	TGTGCCAGGCCGGGACTCACAGATACGCAGTATTTT	CARPGLTDTQYF
TRBJ2-5	TRBV2	.	.	TGTGCCAGCAGTGATATGATCCCCCGGTACTTC	CASSDMIPRYF
TRBJ2-3	TRBV6-4	TRBD2	once	TGTGCCAGCAGCGCGACTAGCGGTAGCACAGATACGCAGTATTTT	CASSATSGSTDTQYF
TRBJ2-7	TRBV19	.	.	TGTGCCAGTAGCCCAACAGGAAACGAGCAGTACTTC	CASSPTGNEQYF
TRBJ1-1	TRBV7-9	.	.	TGTGCCAGCAGCTTAGCTGACGACACTGAAGCTTTCTTT	CASSLADDTEAFF
TRBJ2-7	TRBV7-9	.	.	TGTGCCAGCAGCTTGGGGACACACTACGAGCAGTACTTC	CASSLGTHYEQYF
TRBJ2-2	TRBV7-2	.	few	TGTGCCAGCACAGACAGTACTGGGTTGGCCGGGGAGCTGTTTTTT	CASTDSTGLAGELFF
TRBJ1-5	TRBV28	.	.	TGTGCCAGCAATACAGGGTGGAATCAGCCCCAGCATTTT	CASNTGWNQPQHF
TRBJ2-1	TRBV5-8	.	.	TGTGCCAGCAGCTTGGACAACTACAATGAGCAGTTCTTC	CASSLDNYNEQFF
TRBJ2-7	TRBV7-8	TRBD2	.	TGTGCCAGCAGCTTAAGATTAGCGGGGGCCCACGAGCAGTACTTC	CASSLRLAGAHEQYF
TRBJ2-3	TRBV5-5	.	.	TGTGCCAGCAGCTTGGTGGCAGGGGGGTCCTATACGCAGTATTTT	CASSLVAGGSYTQYF
TRBJ1-4	TRBV19	.	.	TGTGCCAGTAGCCCAGGGACTGCAACTAATGAAAAACTGTTTTTT	CASSPGTATNEKLFF
TRBJ1-2	TRBV5-4	.	once	TGTGCCTTCCAGGGGTGGTATGGCTACACCTTC	CAFQGWYGYTF
TRBJ2-1	TRBV5-4	.	.	TGTGCCAGCAGAGAGAGGGGGTACAATGAGCAGTTCTTC	CASRERGYNEQFF
TRBJ1-3	TRBV7-6	.	once	TGTGCCAGCAGCCCACTCCGCGCACCTGGAAACACCATATATTTT	CASSPLRAPGNTIYF
TRBJ2-3	TRBV24-1	TRBD1	few	TGTGCCACCAGTGATTTCATTGGACAGGTTGAGGGAGATACGCAGTATTTT	CATSDFIGQVEGDTQYF
TRBJ1-2	TRBV5-4	.	.	TGTGCCAGCAGCTTGACTGGAACTAACTATGGCTACACCTTC	CASSLTGTNYGYTF
TRBJ2-7	TRBV12-3/TRBV12-4	.	.	TGTGCCAGCAGTTTACCGGGGAACGAGCAGTACTTC	CASSLPGNEQYF
TRBJ2-7	TRBV13	TRBD2	.	TGTGCCAGCAGCTTTCGCGGGGGGAGCTCCTACGAGCAGTACTTC	CASSFRGGSSYEQYF
TRBJ2-1	TRBV15	TRBD2	.	TGTGCCACCAGCAGAGAAGCGGGGGCCTACAATGAGCAGTTCTTC	CATSREAGAYNEQFF
TRBJ1-2	TRBV9	.	.	TGTGCCAGCGGGGGCCGGGGGTATGGCTACACCTTC	CASGGRGYGYTF
TRBJ2-7	TRBV28	.	.	TGTGCCAGCAGTTTCTATCGACCGCGCGGTCCTAGCTCCTACGAGCAGTACTTC	CASSFYRPRGPSSYEQYF